This TCR beta chain was recorded in a study of cytomegalovirus exposure and HLA in healthy donors. Amplification used 60 Vbeta primers and 13 Jbeta primers. The assay was immunoSEQ multiplex PCR, and TCRdb's table has in-frame clones only and misses some. The sample yields under 90,000 clones, over 65% seen once. The CDR3 totals 14 residues. V lost 6 bases to trimming and J lost 3 bases, with 15 bases between them. In germline, CDR1 is SGHNT, CDR2 YYREEE (reference sequence). The clonotype was recovered from a man in his forties or fifties in good health and CMV-seropositive. The V gene is TRBV5-4, the J gene TRBJ2-5; tentatively, D is TRBD1 (7 bases). Sequencing was performed on PBMCs. The CDR3 nucleotides read TGTGCCAGCACCCAGGGGGGAGAAAAAGAGACCCAGTACTTC. Residues: CASTQGGEKETQYF.